This entry describes one T cell receptor (beta chain). The sequence runs out 3 residues before the end of the CDR3; the remainder is reconstructed from the germline J gene. The CDR3 totals 15 residues. The germline V gene has CDR1 MDHEN and CDR2 SYDVKM. Losses at the gene ends were 5 bases for V and 7 bases for J; bases not matched to a gene: 11. This specimen comes from a study of T cells in women clearing cervical HPV infection. Assay used: immunoSEQ multiplex PCR; TCRdb lists only in-frame clones, some missing. The table for this sample gives tens of thousands of clones. The sample consisted of blood buffy coat. The V and J genes are TRBV28 and TRBJ1-5; 7 bases match TRBD1. This receptor was identified in a woman between 18 and 69 years old with a cervical HPV16 infection that either progressed to CIN3+ or cleared (not recorded which). This CDR3 reads CASSPSSGGRQPQHF. The sequenced CDR3 bases are TGTGCCAGCAGTCCATCCTCAGGGGGGCGGCAGCCC.